This TCR beta chain was retrieved from a study of blood T cell repertoires in COVID-19. On the study more broadly: The United States, Italy and Spain supplied acute and convalescent COVID-19 samples. From T cells, B-cell-depleted T cells, or PBMCs came the material, which was cDNA or gDNA.

Per the authors' pipeline: By means of reference gene primer amplification, nucleated cell counts were estimated. Assay used: immunoSEQ multiplex PCR; TCRdb lists only in-frame clones, some missing. The V and J calls and the clone size are those of that table, but D and trimming were determined from the DNA. The data show 200,000 to 250,000 clones, 70% to 85% seen once. Sequencing was carried out using peripheral blood. The receptor comes from a human donor in a cohort sampled during active COVID-19.

CDR3 protein: CSASSGGAVLKFF. For the CDR3, the DNA is TGCAGTGCTAGTAGCGGGGGTGCGGTCCTAAAGTTCTTC. The rearrangement joins TRBV20-1 to TRBJ2-1, with 9 bases lining up with TRBD2. The CDR3 spans 13 residues. The germline CDR1 and CDR2 sequences are DFQATT and SNEGSKA (reference sequence). With V trimmed by 3 bases and J by 14 bases, 11 bases remained unmatched.